This TCR beta chain was profiled in a study of blood T cells in healthy people across ages. This clonotype has at least ten counts. The antigen remains unidentified. Overall study findings and caveats: Observed TCR beta diversity per million T cells went down as age went up. This fall followed a roughly linear course with age.

CDR1 is MGHRA, CDR2 YSYEKL, per germline. The CDR3 spans 15 residues. The V end was cut by 1 base, the J end by 1 base, with 11 bases between. The donors, all healthy, were Caucasians living in Russia, aged roughly 6 to 100. Alongside a J-beta primer mix, a sample-barcoded 5' primer served in a second PCR lasting roughly 7 to 11 cycles. MiXCR, applied by TCRdb to the 5' RACE reads, yields one record per CDR3 protein. The data hold some 800,000 distinct CDR3 sequences, with about 42% observed a single time. The V call is TRBV4-1, the J call TRBJ2-7; D may be TRBD1 or TRBD2 (5 bases each). This clonotype originated in a man aged 55 to 69 in good health. The sample was blood. CDR3 protein: CASSQGQSGSYEQYF. DNA for the CDR3: TGCGCCAGCAGCCAAGGACAGAGCGGATCCTACGAGCAGTACTTC.